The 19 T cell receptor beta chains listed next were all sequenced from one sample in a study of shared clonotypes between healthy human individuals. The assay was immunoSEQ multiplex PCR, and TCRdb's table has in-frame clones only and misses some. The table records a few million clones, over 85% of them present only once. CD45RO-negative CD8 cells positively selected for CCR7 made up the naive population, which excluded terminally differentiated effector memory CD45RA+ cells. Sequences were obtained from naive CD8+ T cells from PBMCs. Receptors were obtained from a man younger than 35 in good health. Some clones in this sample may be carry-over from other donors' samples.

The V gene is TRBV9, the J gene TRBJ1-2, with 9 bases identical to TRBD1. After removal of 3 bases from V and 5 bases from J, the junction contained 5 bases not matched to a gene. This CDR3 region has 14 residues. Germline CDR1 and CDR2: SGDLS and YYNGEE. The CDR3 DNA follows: TGTGCCAGCAGCGGCGGGGACAGGGTTTATGGCTACACCTTC. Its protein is CASSGGDRVYGYTF. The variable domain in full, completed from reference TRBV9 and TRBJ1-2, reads DSGVTQTPKHLITATGQRVTLRCSPRSGDLSVYWYQQSLDQGLQFLIQYYNGEERAKGNILERFSAQQFPDLHSELNLSSLELGDSALYFCASSGGDRVYGYTFGSGTRLTVV.

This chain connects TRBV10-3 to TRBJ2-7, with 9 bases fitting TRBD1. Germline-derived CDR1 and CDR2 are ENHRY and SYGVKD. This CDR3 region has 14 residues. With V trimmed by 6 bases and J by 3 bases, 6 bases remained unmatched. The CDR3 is CAIRDGTGFYEQYF. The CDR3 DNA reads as TGTGCCATCAGGGACGGGACAGGGTTCTACGAGCAGTACTTC.

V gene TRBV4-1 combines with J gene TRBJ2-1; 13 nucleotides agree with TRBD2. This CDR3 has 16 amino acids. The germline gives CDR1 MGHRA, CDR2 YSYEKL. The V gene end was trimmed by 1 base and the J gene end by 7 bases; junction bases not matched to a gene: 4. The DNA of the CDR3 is TGCGCCAGCAGCCAAGTTTCGGGACTAGCGGGAAATGAGCAGTTCTTC. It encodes CASSQVSGLAGNEQFF.

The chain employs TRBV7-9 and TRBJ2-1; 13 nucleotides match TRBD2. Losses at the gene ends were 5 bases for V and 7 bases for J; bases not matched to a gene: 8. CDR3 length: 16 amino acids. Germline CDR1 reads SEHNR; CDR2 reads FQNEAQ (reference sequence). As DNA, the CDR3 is TGTGCCAGCAGCGCGACTAGCGGGAGGAAGAGGAATGAGCAGTTCTTC. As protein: CASSATSGRKRNEQFF.

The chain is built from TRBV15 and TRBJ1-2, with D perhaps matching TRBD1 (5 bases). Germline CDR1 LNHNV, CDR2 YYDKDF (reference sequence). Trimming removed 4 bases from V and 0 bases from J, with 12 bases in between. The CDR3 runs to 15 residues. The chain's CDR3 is CATSTTRATNYGYTF. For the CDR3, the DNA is TGTGCCACCAGCACCACCAGGGCTACTAACTATGGCTACACCTTC.

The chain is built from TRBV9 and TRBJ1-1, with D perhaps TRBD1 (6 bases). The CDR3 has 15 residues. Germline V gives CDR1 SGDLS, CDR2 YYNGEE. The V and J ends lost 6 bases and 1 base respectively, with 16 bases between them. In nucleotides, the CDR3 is TGTGCCAGCACCCTTACCGGGGGCCCGAACACTGAAGCTTTCTTT. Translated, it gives CASTLTGGPNTEAFF.

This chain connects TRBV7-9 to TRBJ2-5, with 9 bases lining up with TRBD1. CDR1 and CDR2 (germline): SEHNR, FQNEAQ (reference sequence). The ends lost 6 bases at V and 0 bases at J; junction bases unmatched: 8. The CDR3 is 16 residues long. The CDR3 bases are TGTGCCAGCAGTTCCAACAGGGGGCGCAACCAAGAGACCCAGTACTTC. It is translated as CASSSNRGRNQETQYF.

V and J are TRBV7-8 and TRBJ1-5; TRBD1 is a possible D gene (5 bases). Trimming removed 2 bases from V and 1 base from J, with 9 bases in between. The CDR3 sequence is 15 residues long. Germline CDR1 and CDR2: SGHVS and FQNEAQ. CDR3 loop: CASSLRDGSNQPQHF. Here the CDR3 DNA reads TGTGCCAGCAGCTTAAGGGACGGGAGCAATCAGCCCCAGCATTTT.

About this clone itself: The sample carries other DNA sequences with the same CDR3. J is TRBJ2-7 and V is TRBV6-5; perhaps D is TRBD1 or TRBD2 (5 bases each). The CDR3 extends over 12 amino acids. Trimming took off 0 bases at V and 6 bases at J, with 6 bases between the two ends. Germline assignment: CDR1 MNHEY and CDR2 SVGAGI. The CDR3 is CASSYSGVEQYF. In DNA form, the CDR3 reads TGTGCCAGCAGTTACTCGGGGGTCGAGCAGTACTTC.

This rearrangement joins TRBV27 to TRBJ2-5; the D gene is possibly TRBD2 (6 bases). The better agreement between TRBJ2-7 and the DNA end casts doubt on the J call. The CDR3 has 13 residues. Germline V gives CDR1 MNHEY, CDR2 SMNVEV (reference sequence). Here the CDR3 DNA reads TGTGCCAGCAGACATTTACGGGGGAGCGAGCAGTACTTC. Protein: CASRHLRGSEQYF.

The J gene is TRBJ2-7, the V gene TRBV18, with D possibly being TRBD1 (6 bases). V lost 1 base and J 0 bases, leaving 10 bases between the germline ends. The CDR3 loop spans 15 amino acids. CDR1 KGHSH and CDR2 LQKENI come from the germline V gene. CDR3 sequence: CASSPRQGPSYEQYF. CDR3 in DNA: TGTGCCAGCTCACCACGGCAGGGGCCCTCCTACGAGCAGTACTTC.

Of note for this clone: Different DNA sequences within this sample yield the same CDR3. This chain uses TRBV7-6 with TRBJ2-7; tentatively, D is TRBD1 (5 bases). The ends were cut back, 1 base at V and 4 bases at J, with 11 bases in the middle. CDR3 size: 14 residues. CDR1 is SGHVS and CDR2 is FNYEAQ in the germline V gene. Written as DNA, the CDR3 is TGTGCCAGCAGCTTAGGGGGCTCGGCTTACGAGCAGTACTTC. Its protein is CASSLGGSAYEQYF.

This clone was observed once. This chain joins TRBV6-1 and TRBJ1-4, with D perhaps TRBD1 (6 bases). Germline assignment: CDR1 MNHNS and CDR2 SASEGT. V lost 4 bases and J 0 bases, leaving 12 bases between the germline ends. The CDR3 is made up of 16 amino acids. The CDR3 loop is CASSARGGATNEKLFF. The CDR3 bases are TGTGCCAGCAGTGCCAGGGGCGGTGCAACTAATGAAAAACTGTTTTTT.

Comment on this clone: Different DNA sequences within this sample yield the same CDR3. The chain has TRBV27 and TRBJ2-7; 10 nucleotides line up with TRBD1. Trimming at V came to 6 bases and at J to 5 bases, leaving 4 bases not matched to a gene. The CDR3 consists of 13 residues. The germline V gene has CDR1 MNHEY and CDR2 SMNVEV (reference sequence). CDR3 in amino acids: CASSGDRGHEQYF. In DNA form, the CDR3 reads TGTGCCAGCAGCGGGGACAGGGGCCACGAGCAGTACTTC.

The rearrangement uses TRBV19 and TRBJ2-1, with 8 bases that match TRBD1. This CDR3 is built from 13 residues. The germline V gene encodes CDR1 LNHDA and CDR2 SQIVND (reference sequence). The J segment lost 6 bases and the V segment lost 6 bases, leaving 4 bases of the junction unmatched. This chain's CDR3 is CASSQGAVNEQFF. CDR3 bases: TGTGCCAGTAGCCAGGGGGCGGTCAATGAGCAGTTCTTC.

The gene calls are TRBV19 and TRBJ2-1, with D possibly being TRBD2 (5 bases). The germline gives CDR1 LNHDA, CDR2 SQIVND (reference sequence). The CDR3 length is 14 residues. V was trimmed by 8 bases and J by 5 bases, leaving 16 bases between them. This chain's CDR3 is CASVDFPQHNEQFF. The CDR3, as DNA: TGTGCCAGTGTGGACTTTCCCCAACACAATGAGCAGTTCTTC.

CDR3 residues: CASSLERTDAYEQYF. CDR3 DNA: TGCGCCAGCAGCTTGGAGCGGACCGATGCCTACGAGCAGTACTTC. V usage is TRBV5-1 and J usage is TRBJ2-7; TRBD2 might be the D (5 bases). CDR3 length: 15 residues. Trimming removed 0 bases from V and 2 bases from J, with 12 bases in between. Germline CDR1 and CDR2: SGHRS and YFSETQ. Filled out from reference TRBV5-1 and TRBJ2-7, the complete variable domain reads KAGVTQTPRYLIKTRGQQVTLSCSPISGHRSVSWYQQTPGQGLQFLFEYFSETQRNKGNFPGRFSGRQFSNSRSEMNVSTLELGDSALYLCASSLERTDAYEQYFGPGTRLTVT.

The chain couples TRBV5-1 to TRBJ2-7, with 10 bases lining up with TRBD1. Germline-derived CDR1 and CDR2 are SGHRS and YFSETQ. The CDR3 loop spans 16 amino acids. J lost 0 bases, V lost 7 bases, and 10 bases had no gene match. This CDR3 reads CASALGDRGVSYEQYF. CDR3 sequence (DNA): TGCGCCAGCGCACTGGGGGACAGGGGTGTCTCCTACGAGCAGTACTTC.

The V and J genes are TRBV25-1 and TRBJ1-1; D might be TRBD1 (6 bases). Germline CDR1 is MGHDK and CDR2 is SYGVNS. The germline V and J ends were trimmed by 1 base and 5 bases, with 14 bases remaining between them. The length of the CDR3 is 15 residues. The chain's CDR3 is CASSEWGGRWTEAFF. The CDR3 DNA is TGTGCCAGCAGTGAATGGGGGGGGCGCTGGACTGAAGCTTTCTTT.